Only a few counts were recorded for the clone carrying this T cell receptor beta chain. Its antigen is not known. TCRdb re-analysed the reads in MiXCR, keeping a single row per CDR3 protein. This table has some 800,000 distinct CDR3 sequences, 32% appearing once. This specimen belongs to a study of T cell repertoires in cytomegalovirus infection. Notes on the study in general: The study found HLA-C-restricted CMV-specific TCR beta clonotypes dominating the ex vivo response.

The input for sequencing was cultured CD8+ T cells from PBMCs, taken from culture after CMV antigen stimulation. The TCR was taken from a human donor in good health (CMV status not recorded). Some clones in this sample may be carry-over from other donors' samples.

As DNA, the CDR3 is TGTGCCAGCAGCCCGAGACAGGCCACAGATACGCAGTATTTT. Amino acid sequence: CASSPRQATDTQYF. This chain links TRBV7-3 with TRBJ2-3; maybe TRBD1 (6 bases). V lost 5 bases to trimming and J lost 2 bases, with 11 bases between them. Germline V gives CDR1 SGHTA, CDR2 FQGTGA. The CDR3 sequence is 14 residues long. The whole variable domain, remainder taken from reference TRBV7-3 and TRBJ2-3, is GAGVSQTPSNKVTEKGKYVELRCDPISGHTALYWYRQSLGQGPEFLIYFQGTGAADDSGLPNDRFFAVRPEGSVSTLKIQRTERGDSAVYLCASSPRQATDTQYFGPGTRLTVL.